The clone carrying this T cell receptor (beta chain) came up once. This CDR3 is built from 11 residues. V was cut by 0 bases and J by 8 bases, with 4 bases left in between. Per the germline V gene, CDR1 is GTSNPN and CDR2 is SVGIG (reference sequence). Methods used by the authors: The authors estimated nucleated cell counts from reference gene primer amplification. Only in-frame clones appear in the TCRdb table, and some are missing; sequencing was by immunoSEQ multiplex PCR. The DNA gave D and trimming, while V, J and clone size come from that table. The repertoire holds around 80,000 clones, with roughly 85% as singletons. The source of the sample is a study of blood T cell repertoires in COVID-19. During active infection, Seattle patients enrolled and were then monitored through disease.

The sequence derives from a man in his fifties or sixties with COVID-19, enrolled during active disease. Material for sequencing was peripheral blood. The chain employs TRBV30 and TRBJ1-4, with D hard to call. CDR3 residues: CAWSVREKLFF. The CDR3 DNA reads TGTGCCTGGAGTGTGAGGGAAAAACTGTTTTTT.